This paragraph reports one T cell receptor beta chain. The antigen is not known. The protocol was immunoSEQ multiplex PCR, while the TCRdb copy is restricted to in-frame clones and leaves out a portion. In the table there are 140,000 or so clones, around 90% of which are singletons. The V gene's germline CDR1 is MNHNS and CDR2 SASEGT. With V trimmed by 6 bases and J by 5 bases, 8 bases remained unmatched. The CDR3 is 15 amino acids. The data were taken from a study of graft-versus-host responses after intestinal transplantation. Overall study results and limits: Early post-transplant falls in HvG clones accompanied the peak levels of circulating GvH clones.

The sequenced sample was unstimulated CD4+ T cells sorted from spleen or lymph node cells, obtained before intestinal transplant. This receptor was taken from a human donor who received an intestinal transplant. This sequence joins TRBV6-1 and TRBJ1-5; 9 positions agree with TRBD1. The CDR3 nucleotides read TGTGCCAGCAGGCTTACAGGGGGCTTGGATCAGCCCCAGCATTTT. The encoded protein is CASRLTGGLDQPQHF.